This T cell receptor (beta chain) was identified during a study of T cells expressing NK-cell markers. General study results and limits: Nothing established the HCMV specificity of expanded NKG2C+ T cell clones. Among a few donors, these clonotypes also ranked first in the CD3+CD56-NKG2C+ fraction.

CDR1 is ENHRY and CDR2 is SYGVKD in the germline V gene. The CDR3 length is 15 residues. TCRdb reprocessed the 5' RACE reads and keeps a single row for each CDR3 protein, giving no DNA. This sample's clone table lists about 370,000 distinct CDR3 sequences. A note on this clonotype: Its antigen remains unknown.

V gene TRBV10-3 combines with J gene TRBJ1-6; no DNA is available, so the TRBD1 call from TCRdb remains unchecked. The specimen was blood T cells: a sorted CD56 or NKG2C T cell subset, CD4+ or CD8+ T cells, or bulk PBMC T cells (not recorded which). This receptor was taken from a woman aged 45-65 years in good health. CDR3 amino acids: CAISLGQEAGSPLHF.